The next 14 T cell receptor beta chains were all read from a single sample in a study of blood T cells in healthy people across ages. Together with a sample-barcoded 5' primer, a J-beta primer mix was included in a second PCR lasting about 6 to 11 cycles. From the 5' RACE reads, TCRdb called clonotypes with MiXCR, one entry per CDR3 protein. The profile shows some 370,000 distinct CDR3 sequences, about 52% of them singletons. The specimen sequenced was blood. Receptor source: a man between 60 and 75 years old in good health.

The chain employs TRBV7-2 and TRBJ2-5, with 7 bases matching TRBD2. CDR3 length: 15 residues. V dropped 5 bases and J dropped 2; count of bases not matched to a gene: 8. Per the germline V gene, CDR1 is SGHTA and CDR2 is FQGNSA. CDR3 protein: CASSQQAGKQETQYF. For the CDR3, the DNA is TGTGCCAGCAGCCAGCAAGCGGGGAAACAAGAGACCCAGTACTTC.

The V call is TRBV7-2, the J call TRBJ2-3; possibly TRBD1 or TRBD2 for D (5 bases each). This CDR3 has 13 residues. Germline assignment: CDR1 SGHTA and CDR2 FQGNSA. Trimming pared 5 bases from V and 7 bases from J, leaving 13 bases between. CDR3 amino acids: CASSPGPSNTQYF. In DNA form, the CDR3 reads TGTGCCAGCAGCCCGGGACCATCCAATACGCAGTATTTT.

V gene TRBV2 combines with J gene TRBJ2-3, with D perhaps TRBD1 or TRBD2 (5 bases each). V shed 3 bases and J shed 10 bases, with 11 bases lying between them. CDR3 size: 12 residues. Germline V gene sequence: CDR1 SNHLY, CDR2 FYNNEI. The CDR3 here is CASSEGLGAQYF. As DNA, the CDR3 is TGTGCCAGCAGTGAGGGCTTGGGGGCGCAGTATTTT.

The chain carries TRBV2 and TRBJ1-6, with no clear D. The germline V gene has CDR1 SNHLY and CDR2 FYNNEI. CDR3 size: 11 residues. V was clipped by 4 bases and J by 10 bases, with 5 bases between them. The CDR3 DNA is TGTGCCAGCAGTGGAGGGTCACCCCTCCACTTT. It yields the protein CASSGGSPLHF.

The chain uses TRBV27 and TRBJ2-6, with D unclear. The CDR3 loop spans 17 amino acids. V lost 5 bases and J 0 bases, leaving 14 bases between the germline ends. CDR1 is MNHEY, CDR2 SMNVEV, per germline (reference sequence). Here the CDR3 DNA reads TGTGCCAGCAGTCCCCGATCGGCAGTCTCTGGGGCCAACGTCCTGACTTTC. Its protein is CASSPRSAVSGANVLTF.

In DNA form, the CDR3 reads TGTGCCAGCAGCATGAGGGGGGGCCTCGGAAACACCATATATTTT. Protein product: CASSMRGGLGNTIYF. V gene TRBV12-3 or TRBV12-4 combines with J gene TRBJ1-3; perhaps TRBD1 as D (6 bases). V lost 6 bases to trimming and J lost 4 bases, with 16 bases between them. CDR3 length equals 15 residues.

J is TRBJ1-2 and V is TRBV5-5; no definite D call. Germline values: CDR1 SGHKS, CDR2 YYEKEE (reference sequence). The CDR3 has 12 amino acids. With 1 base removed from V and 5 bases from J, the gap between germline ends came to 6 bases. CDR3 coding DNA: TGTGCCAGCAGCTTGAGGCAGTATGGCTACACCTTC. It specifies CASSLRQYGYTF. Full variable domain (missing parts from reference TRBV5-5 and TRBJ1-2): DAGVTQSPTHLIKTRGQQVTLRCSPISGHKSVSWYQQVLGQGPQFIFQYYEKEERGRGNFPDRFSARQFPNYSSELNVNALLLGDSALYLCASSLRQYGYTFGSGTRLTVV.

The table lists this clonotype with a few counts. J is TRBJ2-4 and V is TRBV7-2, with TRBD1 matching over 8 bases. The J call may be incorrect, as the DNA end agrees better with TRBJ2-7. The V gene's germline CDR1 is SGHTA and CDR2 FQGNSA. This CDR3 spans 15 amino acids. CDR3 bases: TGTGCCAGCAGCTTAGGTGGACAGGGCTTCTACGAGCAGTACTTC. Its translation is CASSLGGQGFYEQYF.

This clonotype occurred once. This could be a read error, since a much larger clone is one nucleotide away. The chain links TRBV4-2 to TRBJ2-5; D is possibly TRBD1 or TRBD2 (6 bases each). V gave up 2 bases and J gave up 2 bases, with 15 bases separating them. The CDR3 contains 16 residues. Germline V gene sequence: CDR1 LGHNA, CDR2 YNFKEQ. CDR3 bases: TGTGCCAGCAGCCAAAACCGAGGAGGGGGGCAAGAGACCCAGTACTTC. Protein sequence: CASSQNRGGGQETQYF.

The V call is TRBV10-3, the J call TRBJ2-7; D may be TRBD2 (6 bases). In germline, CDR1 is ENHRY, CDR2 SYGVKD. The CDR3 is made up of 16 amino acids. V lost 0 bases, J lost 5 bases, and 17 bases lay in between. As DNA, the CDR3 is TGTGCCATCAGTGAGTCAGGGACTGACCTCCGGAACGAGCAGTACTTC. This gives the protein CAISESGTDLRNEQYF.

This sequence joins TRBV11-2 and TRBJ2-3, with 8 positions matching TRBD2. CDR3 length: 18 amino acids. J was trimmed by 5 bases and V by 5 bases; bases with no gene match: 18. The germline V gene has CDR1 SGHAT and CDR2 FQNNGV. DNA of the CDR3: TGTGCCAGCAGCCGCCAACCACGCGGGGGGCGCGTAGGAGATACGCAGTATTTT. It yields the protein CASSRQPRGGRVGDTQYF.

A few counts support this clonotype. This rearrangement joins TRBV25-1 to TRBJ2-7; the match to TRBD1 covers 9 bases. After removal of 6 bases from V and 5 bases from J, the junction contained 2 bases not matched to a gene. This CDR3 comprises 12 residues. From germline, CDR1 is MGHDK and CDR2 SYGVNS. In DNA form, the CDR3 reads TGTGCCAGCAGCGGGACAGGGAACGAGCAGTACTTC. Protein product: CASSGTGNEQYF.

The chain couples TRBV25-1 to TRBJ2-6; TRBD1 might be the D (6 bases). Germline V gene data show CDR1 as MGHDK and CDR2 as SYGVNS. V was shortened by 7 bases and J by 0 bases, with 19 bases between the two germline ends. The CDR3 length is 18 residues. This CDR3 is CASTPAQGKGSGANVLTF. CDR3 in DNA: TGTGCCAGCACCCCTGCCCAGGGGAAGGGCTCTGGGGCCAACGTCCTGACTTTC.

This CDR3 reads CSARGGGHTTYEQYF. The DNA of the CDR3 is TGCAGTGCTAGAGGTGGAGGACATACGACCTACGAGCAGTACTTC. The chain links TRBV20-1 to TRBJ2-7, with D perhaps being TRBD1 or TRBD2 (5 bases each). Germline values: CDR1 DFQATT, CDR2 SNEGSKA (reference sequence). V lost 1 base and J lost 2, with 15 bases in between. CDR3 length equals 15 residues.